This T cell receptor beta chain is from a study of blood T cell repertoires in COVID-19. Turning to the study itself: T cells, B-cell-depleted T cells, or PBMCs provided the cDNA or gDNA that served as material.

Profiled with immunoSEQ multiplex PCR; TCRdb holds only in-frame clones, not every one. The table records about 75,000 clones, 79% of them present only once. Sequenced sample: peripheral blood. The origin of this receptor is a woman older than 75 with active or convalescent COVID-19.

CDR3 coding DNA: TGCGCCAGCAGCTTGGGTTCCAGGGTCGCCGTAGAGAACACTGAAGCTTTCTTT. Translating gives CASSLGSRVAVENTEAFF. The J gene is TRBJ1-1, the V gene TRBV5-1; weak D call: TRBD1 (5 bases). Germline lookup yields CDR1 SGHRS and CDR2 YFSETQ. This CDR3 region has 18 residues. V was pared by 0 bases and J by 1 base, with 19 bases between. The variable domain in full, completed from reference TRBV5-1 and TRBJ1-1, reads KAGVTQTPRYLIKTRGQQVTLSCSPISGHRSVSWYQQTPGQGLQFLFEYFSETQRNKGNFPGRFSGRQFSNSRSEMNVSTLELGDSALYLCASSLGSRVAVENTEAFFGQGTRLTVV.